These 27 T cell receptor beta chains came from one sample sequenced in a study of T cells in women clearing cervical HPV infection. Assay: immunoSEQ multiplex PCR; the TCRdb copy retains only in-frame clones and omits some. The table for this sample gives approximately 30,000 clones. Material for sequencing was blood buffy coat. The receptors originated from a woman aged 18-69 years with a cervical HPV16 infection that either progressed to CIN3+ or cleared (not recorded which).

In regard to this clone: The read stops 3 residues short of the end of the CDR3; the missing end is completed from the germline J gene. The chain carries TRBV7-3 and TRBJ2-2, with 13 nucleotides matching TRBD2. The CDR3 is 17 amino acids. CDR1 and CDR2 from the germline V gene are SGHTA and FQGTGA. The ends lost 4 bases at V and 4 bases at J; junction bases unmatched: 6. CDR3 residues: CASSSGLAGDFTGELFF. The covered CDR3 bases are TGTGCCAGCAGCTCTGGACTAGCGGGAGATTTCACCGGGGAG.

A note on this clone: Coverage ceases 3 residues before the CDR3 finishes, and the germline J gene fills in the end. The chain recombines TRBV6-1 with TRBJ2-2; maybe TRBD1 (5 bases). Germline CDR1 MNHNS, CDR2 SASEGT. The CDR3 covers 15 residues. CDR3 loop: CASSDRVALSEKLFF. Incomplete CDR3 DNA: TGTGCCAGCAGTGACAGGGTGGCACTTAGTGAAAAG.

A note on this clone: The sequenced fragment ends 3 residues before the CDR3 boundary, so the rest is inferred from the germline J gene. The genes are TRBV2 and TRBJ1-5; 10 positions agree with TRBD1. The CDR3 has 14 residues. V shed 7 bases, J shed 9 bases, and the junction held 9 bases outside the gene matches. Per the germline V gene, CDR1 is SNHLY and CDR2 is FYNNEI. CDR3 region: CASTGGTGEGPQHF. The sequenced CDR3 bases are TGTGCCAGCACCGGAGGGACAGGGGAAGGGCCC.

For this clone: The CDR3 end lies 3 residues beyond the end of the read and is filled in from the germline J gene. V gene TRBV29-1 combines with J gene TRBJ1-2, with TRBD1 matching over 8 bases. The CDR3 loop spans 14 amino acids. After removal of 6 bases from V and 4 bases from J, the junction contained 10 bases not matched to a gene. Germline CDR1 reads SQVTM; CDR2 reads ANQGSEA. The CDR3 region is CSVRYSDRGYGYTF. The part of the CDR3 DNA that was read is TGCAGCGTCCGATATTCCGACAGGGGCTATGGC. The complete variable domain, with remaining parts taken from reference TRBV29-1 and TRBJ1-2, reads SAVISQKPSRDICQRGTSLTIQCQVDSQVTMMFWYRQQPGQSLTLIATANQGSEATYESGFVIDKFPISRPNLTFSTLTVSNMSPEDSSIYLCSVRYSDRGYGYTFGSGTRLTVV.

For this clone: The missing CDR3 end, 3 residues past where the read stops, is filled in from the germline J gene. The chain is built from TRBV5-1 and TRBJ2-1; D gene ambiguous. Per germline, CDR1 SGHRS and CDR2 YFSETQ. CDR3 length: 15 residues. Trimming left V 1 base short and J 7 bases short, with 15 bases between. The DNA read from the CDR3 is TGCGCCAGCAGCTTGACGTCCCCGGTGTTTAATGAG. The encoded protein is CASSLTSPVFNE. In full, the CDR3 reads CASSLTSPVFNEQFF.

Points on this clone: The CDR3 end is not reached by the read, which stops 3 residues before it; the germline J gene fills it in. This chain joins TRBV20-1 and TRBJ2-5; D perhaps matches TRBD2 (6 bases). Germline V lookup: CDR1 DFQATT, CDR2 SNEGSKA (reference sequence). This CDR3 comprises 16 residues. Trimming took off 0 bases at V and 1 base at J, with 15 bases between the two ends. Partial CDR3 DNA: TGCAGTGCTAGAGACCCTATGGCTAGCGCCCAAGAGACC. This codes for CSARDPMASAQET. The whole CDR3 sequence is CSARDPMASAQETQYF.

About this clone itself: The read gets to within 3 residues of the CDR3 end, and the germline J gene fills in the rest. This rearrangement joins TRBV6-2 or TRBV6-3 to TRBJ2-3; D remains unclear. Germline V lookup: CDR1 MNHEY, CDR2 SVGEGT. V dropped 6 bases and J dropped 0 bases, with 10 bases sitting between them. CDR3 length: 14 residues. CDR3 DNA, as far as it was read: TGTGCCAGCAGAGGTGGTTACAGCACAGATACG. Translated, it gives CASRGGYSTDT. The entire CDR3 sequence reads CASRGGYSTDTQYF.

CDR3 DNA (partial): TGTGCCAGTAGTATGAGTCTAGGGCTAGCGGGGAGTGAC. Translation: CASSMSLGLAGSD. The full CDR3 sequence reads CASSMSLGLAGSDYTF. The chain combines TRBV19 with TRBJ1-2; D remains ambiguous. The read halts 3 residues ahead of the CDR3 end, with the missing end drawn from the germline J gene. Germline V gives CDR1 LNHDA, CDR2 SQIVND (reference sequence). CDR3 size: 16 residues.

To note about this clone: The sequence runs out 3 residues before the end of the CDR3; the remainder is reconstructed from the germline J gene. This chain uses TRBV10-2 with TRBJ2-1, with 16 bases fitting TRBD2. The CDR3 totals 19 residues. J lost 4 bases, V lost 0 bases, and 6 bases had no gene match. CDR1 is WSHSY and CDR2 is SAAADI in the germline V gene. CDR3 DNA (partial): TGCGCCAGCAGTGAGTCGGGGACTAGCGGGGGGGCCCCTTACAATGAG. Protein: CASSESGTSGGAPYNE. The whole CDR3 protein reads CASSESGTSGGAPYNEQFF.

A remark on this clone: The read halts 3 residues ahead of the CDR3 end, with the missing end drawn from the germline J gene. The chain uses TRBV20-1 and TRBJ2-2; TRBD1 aligns across 8 bases. The CDR3 loop spans 15 amino acids. The germline V gene encodes CDR1 DFQATT and CDR2 SNEGSKA (reference sequence). The CDR3 protein is CSARDWTGIGEKLFF. The DNA read from the CDR3 is TGCAGTGCTAGAGATTGGACAGGGATAGGTGAAAAG.

A word on this clone: The CDR3 extends 3 residues past the end of the read, so its final part is completed from the germline J gene. J is TRBJ1-2 and V is TRBV7-9, with D hard to call. In germline, CDR1 is SEHNR, CDR2 FQNEAQ (reference sequence). V lost 5 bases and J lost 4, with 8 bases in between. The CDR3 contains 12 residues. Incomplete CDR3 DNA: TGTGCCAGCAGCACCCGGGGCTATGGC. Its translation is CASSTRGYG. The CDR3 in full is CASSTRGYGYTF.

As to this clone: The read is 3 residues too short to cover the CDR3 end, so that end is filled in from the germline J gene. This chain joins TRBV24-1 and TRBJ2-3; 7 bases agree with TRBD1. In germline, CDR1 is KGHDR, CDR2 SFDVKD. Trimming removed 3 bases from V and 1 base from J; junction bases left unmatched: 0. The CDR3 length is 14 residues. The sequenced part of the CDR3 DNA is TGTGCCACCAGTGATGACAGGGGCACAGATACG. Amino acids: CATSDDRGTDT. The CDR3 as a whole reads CATSDDRGTDTQYF.

Of note for this clone: The sequence runs out 3 residues before the end of the CDR3; the remainder is reconstructed from the germline J gene. This rearrangement joins TRBV12-3 or TRBV12-4 to TRBJ2-5, with 9 bases identical to TRBD2. J was trimmed by 2 bases and V by 4 bases; bases with no gene match: 8. This CDR3 has 16 residues. Incomplete CDR3 DNA: TGTGCCAGCAGTTCAAGCGGGAGGCCTAGACAAGAGACC. Its protein is CASSSSGRPRQET. The entire CDR3 is CASSSSGRPRQETQYF.

In the case of this clone: With the read ending 3 residues before the CDR3 end, the germline J gene is used to fill in that end. V is TRBV28 and J is TRBJ1-2; 7 bases match TRBD1. Germline values: CDR1 MDHEN, CDR2 SYDVKM. This CDR3 comprises 16 residues. The V and J ends lost 6 bases and 5 bases, in that order; junction bases with no gene match: 15. Here the CDR3 reads CASSVPGQIIGYGYTF. Partial CDR3 DNA: TGTGCCAGCAGCGTACCGGGACAGATAATTGGTTATGGC.

Comment on this clone: The missing CDR3 end, 3 residues past where the read stops, is filled in from the germline J gene. The chain joins TRBV5-4 to TRBJ2-7, with 7 bases identical to TRBD2. This CDR3 contains 14 residues. Germline V lookup: CDR1 SGHNT, CDR2 YYREEE (reference sequence). V was pared by 2 bases and J by 0 bases, with 2 bases of the junction left unmatched. This chain's CDR3 is CASSFRTSSYEQYF. Incomplete CDR3 DNA: TGTGCCAGCAGCTTTCGGACTAGCTCCTACGAG.

Concerning this clone itself: One junction end disagrees with the germline gene, perhaps due to a read error. The CDR3 end lies 3 residues beyond the end of the read and is filled in from the germline J gene. The same CDR3 can be traced to other DNA sequences in this sample. The chain carries TRBV7-8 and TRBJ1-3; D perhaps matches TRBD1 (5 bases). CDR3 length: 17 residues. Germline-derived CDR1 and CDR2 are SGHVS and FQNEAQ. The covered CDR3 bases are TGTGCCAGCAGCCAGCCTCAAGCGGGACCGACTGTGAACACG. Translation: CASSQPQAGPTVNT. The whole CDR3 is CASSQPQAGPTVNTIYF. Full variable domain (outside the CDR3, taken from reference TRBV7-8 and TRBJ1-3): GAGVSQSPRYKVAKRGQDVALRCDPISGHVSLFWYQQALGQGPEFLTYFQNEAQLDKSGLPSDRFFAERPEGSVSTLKIQRTQQEDSAVYLCASSQPQAGPTVNTIYFGEGSWLTVV.

Notes on this clone: The DNA ends 3 residues before the CDR3 does, and the rest of the CDR3 is filled in from the germline J gene. The chain employs TRBV4-2 and TRBJ2-5; D is possibly TRBD2 (6 bases). V lost 1 base, J lost 5 bases, and 11 bases lay in between. This CDR3 has 14 amino acids. CDR1 is LGHNA and CDR2 is YNFKEQ in the germline V gene. The sequenced CDR3 bases are TGTGCCAGCAGCCAAGCGGTAGGAGGGGAGACC. Residues: CASSQAVGGET. The whole CDR3 protein reads CASSQAVGGETQYF.

Comment on this clone: The CDR3 extends 3 residues past the end of the read, so its final part is completed from the germline J gene. The chain is built from TRBV18 and TRBJ2-3; TRBD2 might be the D (6 bases). The CDR3 is 13 residues long. In germline, CDR1 is KGHSH, CDR2 LQKENI. CDR3 DNA (partial): TGTGCCAGCTCAAAGCGGGTTGGAGAGACG. This gives the protein CASSKRVGET. The full CDR3 protein reads CASSKRVGETQYF.

Comments on this clone: The read stops 3 residues short of the end of the CDR3; the missing end is completed from the germline J gene. The V gene is TRBV20-1, the J gene TRBJ2-5; 11 bases fit TRBD2. The CDR3 spans 16 residues. Germline V CDR1 and CDR2: DFQATT, SNEGSKA (reference sequence). V dropped 0 bases and J dropped 5; count of bases not matched to a gene: 8. CDR3 amino acids: CSARDMDSGGAETQYF. CDR3 bases read: TGCAGTGCTAGAGATATGGATAGCGGGGGGGCGGAGACC.

In regard to this clone: The CDR3 end falls 3 residues outside the read, so it is completed with the germline J gene. The chain is built from TRBV14 and TRBJ1-1; TRBD1 matches 7 bases. Germline V gene data show CDR1 as SGHDN and CDR2 as FVKESK. This CDR3 is built from 16 residues. With 0 bases clipped from V and 4 bases from J, the junction kept 8 bases outside the gene matches. CDR3 residues: CASSQEPTGIPTEAFF. The DNA read from the CDR3 is TGTGCCAGCAGCCAAGAACCGACAGGGATCCCCACTGAA. Combining the CDR3 with reference TRBV14 and TRBJ1-1 gives the whole variable domain EAGVTQFPSHSVIEKGQTVTLRCDPISGHDNLYWYRRVMGKEIKFLLHFVKESKQDESGMPNNRFLAERTGGTYSTLKVQPAELEDSGVYFCASSQEPTGIPTEAFFGQGTRLTVV.

On this clone itself: The read ends 3 residues before the CDR3 terminus; that terminus is restored from the germline J gene. The rearrangement uses TRBV7-9 and TRBJ1-1; possible D gene TRBD1, 5 bases. The CDR3 sequence is 15 residues long. Germline V gene data show CDR1 as SEHNR and CDR2 as FQNEAQ (reference sequence). The covered CDR3 bases are TGTGCCAGCAGCGGGGGACTAGCGTACCAAGAGACA. This encodes CASSGGLAYQET. The whole CDR3 protein is CASSGGLAYQETAFF.

Concerning this clone itself: The sequence runs out 3 residues before the end of the CDR3; the remainder is reconstructed from the germline J gene. V is TRBV5-6 and J is TRBJ1-2; possible D gene TRBD1, 5 bases. The CDR3 length is 14 residues. The V end lost 0 bases, the J end lost 5 bases, and 11 bases lay between the germline ends. Germline V CDR1 and CDR2: SGHDT, YYEEEE. CDR3 DNA (partial): TGTGCCAGCAGCTTGGGACAGTTTTTGTATGGC. Translation: CASSLGQFLYG. The CDR3 reads in full as CASSLGQFLYGYTF.

As concerns this clone: Read coverage stops 3 residues before the CDR3 terminus; the germline J gene supplies the remainder. The gene calls are TRBV7-9 and TRBJ2-7; TRBD1 aligns across 8 bases. CDR3 length: 14 amino acids. Trimming at V came to 8 bases and at J to 2 bases, leaving 8 bases not matched to a gene. CDR1 is SEHNR, CDR2 FQNEAQ, per germline (reference sequence). CDR3 DNA, as far as it was read: TGTGCCAGCTTACCAGGGGGCGTAACCTACGAG. Translating it yields CASLPGGVTYE. Given in full, the CDR3 is CASLPGGVTYEQYF.

CDR3 loop: CASSSGTGHGYTF. CDR3 DNA (partial): TGTGCCAGCAGCTCCGGGACAGGGCATGGC. The rearrangement links TRBV12-3 or TRBV12-4 to TRBJ1-2; TRBD1 matches 9 bases. The CDR3 end falls 3 residues outside the read, so it is completed with the germline J gene. The CDR3 spans 13 residues. J gave up 6 bases and V 6 bases, and 5 bases lay outside the gene matches.

Concerning this clone: The read terminates 3 residues ahead of where the CDR3 ends, so the germline J gene completes it. The chain is built from TRBV7-9 and TRBJ1-1; tentatively, D is TRBD1 (6 bases). The CDR3 is 13 amino acids. Germline CDR1 and CDR2: SEHNR and FQNEAQ (reference sequence). Partial CDR3 DNA: TGTGCCAGCAGCTTAGTGGGACACAGCGAA. Its protein product is CASSLVGHSE. The full CDR3 sequence reads CASSLVGHSEAFF. The variable domain in full, with the rest retrieved from reference TRBV7-9 and TRBJ1-1, is DTGVSQNPRHKITKRGQNVTFRCDPISEHNRLYWYRQTLGQGPEFLTYFQNEAQLEKSRLLSDRFSAERPKGSFSTLEIQRTEQGDSAMYLCASSLVGHSEAFFGQGTRLTVV.

Of note for this clone: Coverage ceases 3 residues before the CDR3 finishes, and the germline J gene fills in the end. J is TRBJ1-1 and V is TRBV20-1; TRBD1 might be the D (6 bases). Germline lookup yields CDR1 DFQATT and CDR2 SNEGSKA (reference sequence). This CDR3 has 15 residues. V lost 0 bases, J lost 1 base, and 12 bases lay in between. The chain's CDR3 is CSARDQARGNTEAFF. The sequenced part of the CDR3 DNA is TGCAGTGCTAGAGATCAGGCCAGGGGGAACACTGAA.

For this clone: Read sequence stops 3 residues before the CDR3 end, and the germline J gene provides the missing end. The J gene is TRBJ1-2, the V gene TRBV30; no clear D. Germline-derived CDR1 and CDR2 are GTSNPN and SVGIG (reference sequence). V lost 0 bases and J 4 bases, leaving 3 bases between the germline ends. CDR3 length: 11 amino acids. The part of the CDR3 DNA that was read is TGTGCCTGGAGTGTACTCTATGGC. Translation: CAWSVLYG. From start to end, the CDR3 is CAWSVLYGYTF.